The present T cell receptor beta chain was sequenced within a study of cytomegalovirus exposure and HLA in healthy donors. Looked up from germline, CDR1 is SGHTA and CDR2 is FQGTGA. V was trimmed by 5 bases and J by 5 bases, leaving 12 bases between them. There are 13 residues in the CDR3. This clone was observed a few times. What it recognizes is unknown. General study points: Rarity characterized most TCR sequences, yet some public TCRs appeared in many donors.

PCR amplification relied on 60 Vbeta primers (plus 13 Jbeta primers). The protocol was immunoSEQ multiplex PCR, while the TCRdb copy is restricted to in-frame clones and leaves out a portion. The sample lists some 120,000 clones, about 80% occurring once. This TCR was recovered from a man between 25 and 39 years old in good health and CMV-seropositive. The sample was PBMCs. The chain uses TRBV7-3 and TRBJ1-1; possible D gene TRBD1, 6 bases. CDR3 protein: CASSPGGTTEAFF. The CDR3 coding sequence is TGTGCCAGCAGCCCGGGGGGCACAACTGAAGCTTTCTTT. The entire variable domain, with the rest obtained from reference TRBV7-3 and TRBJ1-1, is as follows: GAGVSQTPSNKVTEKGKYVELRCDPISGHTALYWYRQSLGQGPEFLIYFQGTGAADDSGLPNDRFFAVRPEGSVSTLKIQRTERGDSAVYLCASSPGGTTEAFFGQGTRLTVV.